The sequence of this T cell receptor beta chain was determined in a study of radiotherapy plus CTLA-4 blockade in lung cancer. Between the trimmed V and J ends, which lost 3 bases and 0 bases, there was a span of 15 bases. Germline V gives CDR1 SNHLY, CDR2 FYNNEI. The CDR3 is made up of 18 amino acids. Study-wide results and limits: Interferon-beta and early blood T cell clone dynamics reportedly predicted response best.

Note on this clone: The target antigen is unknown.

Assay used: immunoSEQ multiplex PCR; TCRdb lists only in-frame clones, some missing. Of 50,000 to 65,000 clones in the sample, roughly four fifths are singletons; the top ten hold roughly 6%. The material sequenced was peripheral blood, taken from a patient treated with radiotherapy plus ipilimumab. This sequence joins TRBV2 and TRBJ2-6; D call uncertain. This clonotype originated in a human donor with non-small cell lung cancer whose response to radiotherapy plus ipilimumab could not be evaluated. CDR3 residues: CASSDTWAARSGANVLTF. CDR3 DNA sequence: TGTGCCAGCAGTGATACTTGGGCAGCTCGCTCTGGGGCCAACGTCCTGACTTTC.